The text below deals with one TCR beta chain. This sample stems from a study of blood T cell repertoires in COVID-19. Study-level background: From T cells, B-cell-depleted T cells, or PBMCs came the material, which was cDNA or gDNA.

The data were produced by immunoSEQ multiplex PCR, yet TCRdb's version contains in-frame clones alone and is incomplete. The table lists around 310,000 clones, 90% of them singletons. What was sequenced was peripheral blood. This clonotype was obtained from a woman between 40 and 50 years old with COVID-19, enrolled during active disease.

CDR3 bases: TGTGCCAGCAGCCGGACAGGCAGGAATGAAAAACTGTTTTTT. It encodes CASSRTGRNEKLFF. This chain connects TRBV28 to TRBJ1-4, with 7 positions matching TRBD1. This CDR3 has 14 amino acids. V was pared by 6 bases and J by 5 bases, with 6 bases of the junction left unmatched. Per the germline V gene, CDR1 is MDHEN and CDR2 is SYDVKM.